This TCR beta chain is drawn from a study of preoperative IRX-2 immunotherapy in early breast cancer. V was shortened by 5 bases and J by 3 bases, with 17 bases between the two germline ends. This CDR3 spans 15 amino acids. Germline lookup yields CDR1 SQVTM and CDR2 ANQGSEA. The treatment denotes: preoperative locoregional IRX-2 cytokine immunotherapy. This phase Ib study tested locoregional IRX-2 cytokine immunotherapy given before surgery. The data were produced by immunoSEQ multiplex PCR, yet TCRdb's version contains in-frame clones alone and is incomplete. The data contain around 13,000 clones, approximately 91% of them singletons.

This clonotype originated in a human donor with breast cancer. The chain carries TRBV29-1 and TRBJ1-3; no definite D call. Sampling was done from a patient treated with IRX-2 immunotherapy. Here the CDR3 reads CSVRRRSGDGNTIYF. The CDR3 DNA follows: TGCAGCGTTCGGAGAAGGTCCGGAGATGGAAACACCATATATTTT.